This T cell receptor (beta chain) appears in the sequencing data of a study of beta chain features in type 1 diabetes. Investigators reverse transcribed all isolated RNA, so they sequenced expressed TCRB transcripts. Using immunoSEQ multiplex PCR, the repertoire was profiled, and TCRdb retains in-frame clones only, with some absent. The data contain 250,000 to 350,000 clones, roughly 11% of them seen just once; the ten biggest clones take up about 0.015%. Sorted populations all had greater than 95% purity. V gave up 3 bases and J gave up 0 bases, with 6 bases separating them. Germline CDR1 is KGHSH and CDR2 is LQKENI. The CDR3 length is 15 residues.

V is TRBV18 and J is TRBJ2-6; D unclear. Sequenced sample: naive CD4+ T cells from blood. The receptor comes from a woman aged 25-40 years in good health. The CDR3 protein is CASSPTYSGANVLTF. The CDR3 bases are TGTGCCAGCTCACCGACTTACTCTGGGGCCAACGTCCTGACTTTC.